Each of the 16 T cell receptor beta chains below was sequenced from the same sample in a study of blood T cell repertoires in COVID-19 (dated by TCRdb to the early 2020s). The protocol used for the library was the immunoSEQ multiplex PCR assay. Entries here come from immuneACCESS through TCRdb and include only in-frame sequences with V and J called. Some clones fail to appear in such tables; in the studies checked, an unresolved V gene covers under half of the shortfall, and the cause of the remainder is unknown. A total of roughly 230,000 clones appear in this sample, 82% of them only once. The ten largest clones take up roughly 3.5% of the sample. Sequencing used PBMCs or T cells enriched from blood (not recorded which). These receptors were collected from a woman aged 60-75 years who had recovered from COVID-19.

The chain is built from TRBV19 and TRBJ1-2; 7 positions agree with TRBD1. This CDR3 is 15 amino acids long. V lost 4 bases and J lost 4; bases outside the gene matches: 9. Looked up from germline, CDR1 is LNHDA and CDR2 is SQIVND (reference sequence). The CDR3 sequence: CASSRGLQGSYGYTF. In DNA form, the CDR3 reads TGTGCCAGTAGTAGAGGATTACAGGGGAGCTATGGCTACACCTTC.

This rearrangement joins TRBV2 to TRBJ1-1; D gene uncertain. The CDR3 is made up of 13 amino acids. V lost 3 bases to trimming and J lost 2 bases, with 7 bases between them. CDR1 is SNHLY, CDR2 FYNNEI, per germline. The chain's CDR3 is CASSDSGNTEAFF. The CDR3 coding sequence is TGTGCCAGCAGTGATTCAGGAAACACTGAAGCTTTCTTT.

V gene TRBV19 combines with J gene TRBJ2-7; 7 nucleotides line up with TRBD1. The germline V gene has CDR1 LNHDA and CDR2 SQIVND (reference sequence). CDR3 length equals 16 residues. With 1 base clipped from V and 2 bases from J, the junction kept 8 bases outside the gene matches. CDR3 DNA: TGTGCCAGTAGTATAGGTCGAGGTCAGGGGGCCTACGAGCAGTACTTC. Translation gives CASSIGRGQGAYEQYF.

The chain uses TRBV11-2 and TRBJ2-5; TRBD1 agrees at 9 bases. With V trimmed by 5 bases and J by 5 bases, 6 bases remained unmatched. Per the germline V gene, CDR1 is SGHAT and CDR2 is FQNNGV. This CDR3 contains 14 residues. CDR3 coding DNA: TGTGCCAGCAGCCTTAGACAGGGGGGGGAGACCCAGTACTTC. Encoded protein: CASSLRQGGETQYF.

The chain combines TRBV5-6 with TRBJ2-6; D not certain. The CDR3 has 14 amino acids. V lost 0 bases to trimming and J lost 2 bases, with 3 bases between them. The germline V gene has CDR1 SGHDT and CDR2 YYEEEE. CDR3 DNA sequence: TGTGCCAGCAGCTTGGCGGCTGGGGCCAACGTCCTGACTTTC. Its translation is CASSLAAGANVLTF. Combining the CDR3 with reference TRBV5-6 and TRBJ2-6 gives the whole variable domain DAGVTQSPTHLIKTRGQQVTLRCSPKSGHDTVSWYQQALGQGPQFIFQYYEEEERQRGNFPDRFSGHQFPNYSSELNVNALLLGDSALYLCASSLAAGANVLTFGAGSRLTVL.

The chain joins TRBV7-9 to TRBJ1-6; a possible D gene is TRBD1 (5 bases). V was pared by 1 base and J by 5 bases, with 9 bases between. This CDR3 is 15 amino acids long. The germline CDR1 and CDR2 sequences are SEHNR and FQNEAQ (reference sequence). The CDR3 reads CASSLGRVDNSPLHF. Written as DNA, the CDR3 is TGTGCCAGCAGCTTAGGCAGGGTGGATAATTCACCCCTCCACTTT.

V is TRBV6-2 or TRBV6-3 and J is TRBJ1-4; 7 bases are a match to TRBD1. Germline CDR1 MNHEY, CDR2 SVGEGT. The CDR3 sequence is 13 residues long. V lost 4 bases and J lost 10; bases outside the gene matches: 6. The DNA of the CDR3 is TGTGCCAGCAGTTTCGGGACAGCGGGAAAACTGTTTTTT. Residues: CASSFGTAGKLFF.

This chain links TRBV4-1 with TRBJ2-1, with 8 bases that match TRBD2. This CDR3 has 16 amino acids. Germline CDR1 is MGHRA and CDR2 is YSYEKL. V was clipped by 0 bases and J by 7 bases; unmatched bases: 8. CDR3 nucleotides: TGCGCCAGCAGCCAAGATCGAGCGGGAGCCTGGAATGAGCAGTTCTTC. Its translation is CASSQDRAGAWNEQFF.

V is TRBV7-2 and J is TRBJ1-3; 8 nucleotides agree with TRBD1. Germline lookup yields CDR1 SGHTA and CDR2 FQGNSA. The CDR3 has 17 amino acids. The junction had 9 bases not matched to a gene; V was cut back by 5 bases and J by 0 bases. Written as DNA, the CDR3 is TGTGCCAGCAGCCAATTCCCCGGGACAGGCTCTGGAAACACCATATATTTT. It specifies CASSQFPGTGSGNTIYF.

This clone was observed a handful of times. The CDR3 reads CASSQYVWEGGSDTQYF. The CDR3, as DNA: TGTGCCAGCAGCCAGTATGTTTGGGAGGGAGGATCAGATACGCAGTATTTT. This chain uses TRBV3-1 (or the pseudogene TRBV3-2) with TRBJ2-3, with TRBD2 matching over 7 bases. V gave up 3 bases and J gave up 4 bases; unmatched junction bases: 13. Germline V lookup: CDR1 LGHDT, CDR2 YNNKEL (reference sequence). The CDR3 has 17 amino acids.

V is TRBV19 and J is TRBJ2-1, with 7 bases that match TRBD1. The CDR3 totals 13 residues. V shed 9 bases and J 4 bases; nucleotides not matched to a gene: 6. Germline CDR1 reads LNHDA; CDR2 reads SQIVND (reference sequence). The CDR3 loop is CARTGTVYNEQFF. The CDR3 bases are TGTGCCAGGACCGGGACAGTATACAATGAGCAGTTCTTC.

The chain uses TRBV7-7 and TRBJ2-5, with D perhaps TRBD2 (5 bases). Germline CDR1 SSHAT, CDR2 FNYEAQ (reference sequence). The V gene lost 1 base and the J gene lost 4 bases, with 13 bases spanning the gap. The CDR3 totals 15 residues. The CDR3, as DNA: TGTGCCAGCAGCTTAGTAGCGTCAAGCGGAGAGACCCAGTACTTC. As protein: CASSLVASSGETQYF. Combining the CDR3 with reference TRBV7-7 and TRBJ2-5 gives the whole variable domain GAGVSQSPRYKVTKRGQDVTLRCDPISSHATLYWYQQALGQGPEFLTYFNYEAQPDKSGLPSDRFSAERPEGSISTLTIQRTEQRDSAMYRCASSLVASSGETQYFGPGTRLLVL.

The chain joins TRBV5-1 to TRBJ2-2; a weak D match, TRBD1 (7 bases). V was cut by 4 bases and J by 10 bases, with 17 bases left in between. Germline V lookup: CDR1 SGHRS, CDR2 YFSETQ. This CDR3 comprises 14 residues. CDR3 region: CASSPSGGGVELFF. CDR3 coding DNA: TGCGCCAGCAGCCCCTCCGGAGGGGGCGTGGAGCTGTTTTTT.

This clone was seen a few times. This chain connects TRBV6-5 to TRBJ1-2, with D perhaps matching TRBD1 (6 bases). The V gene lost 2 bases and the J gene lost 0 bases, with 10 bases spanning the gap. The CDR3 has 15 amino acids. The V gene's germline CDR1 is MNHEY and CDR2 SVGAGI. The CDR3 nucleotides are TGTGCCAGCAGTTACGCACAGGGTGCTAACTATGGCTACACCTTC. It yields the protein CASSYAQGANYGYTF.

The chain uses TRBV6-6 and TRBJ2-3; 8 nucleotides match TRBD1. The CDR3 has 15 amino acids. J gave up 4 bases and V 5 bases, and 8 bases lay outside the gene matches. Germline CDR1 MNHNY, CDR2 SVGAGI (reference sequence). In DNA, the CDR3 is TGTGCCAGCAGTAGGGGACAGGACGGGGCAGATACGCAGTATTTT. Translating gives CASSRGQDGADTQYF.

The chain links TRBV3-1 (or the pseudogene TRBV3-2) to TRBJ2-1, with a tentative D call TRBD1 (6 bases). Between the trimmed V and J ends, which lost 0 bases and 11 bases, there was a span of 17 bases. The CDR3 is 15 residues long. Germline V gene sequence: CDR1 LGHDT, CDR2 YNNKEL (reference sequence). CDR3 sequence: CASSQEGAGQNKQFF. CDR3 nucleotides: TGTGCCAGCAGCCAAGAGGGGGCAGGCCAAAATAAGCAGTTCTTC.